Shown below are 14 T cell receptor beta chains from a single sample sequenced in a study of blood T cell repertoires in COVID-19. Profiled with immunoSEQ multiplex PCR; TCRdb holds only in-frame clones, not every one. The repertoire includes some 320,000 clones, roughly 86% of them detected once, and under 3% sits in the top ten. Sequencing input: PBMCs or T cells enriched from blood (not recorded which). These receptors were obtained from a woman between 45 and 60 years old who had been exposed to COVID-19.

This clone has only a few counts. This chain connects TRBV6-1 to TRBJ1-2; D ambiguous. Deletions cut 0 bases from V and 0 bases from J, with 11 bases between. The CDR3 totals 16 residues. The germline V gene encodes CDR1 MNHNS and CDR2 SASEGT. In nucleotides, the CDR3 is TGTGCCAGCAGTGAAGCGGCAGATCTAGCTAACTATGGCTACACCTTC. This translates into CASSEAADLANYGYTF.

This chain links TRBV2 with TRBJ2-2, with D unresolved. In germline, CDR1 is SNHLY, CDR2 FYNNEI. This CDR3 spans 12 amino acids. V dropped 4 bases and J dropped 6 bases, with 6 bases sitting between them. The CDR3 sequence is CASSADSGELFF. CDR3 DNA: TGTGCCAGCAGTGCAGACTCCGGGGAGCTGTTTTTT.

The chain joins TRBV5-1 to TRBJ1-6; D perhaps matches TRBD1 (5 bases). CDR1 and CDR2 (germline): SGHRS, YFSETQ. Trimming took off 0 bases at V and 9 bases at J, with 10 bases between the two ends. The CDR3 spans 14 residues. Here the CDR3 reads CASSLGQLGSPLHF. CDR3 coding DNA: TGCGCCAGCAGCTTGGGACAGCTAGGTTCACCCCTCCACTTT.

V gene TRBV6-5 combines with J gene TRBJ2-7, with D maybe TRBD2 (5 bases). V was cut by 0 bases and J by 3 bases, with 15 bases left in between. This CDR3 has 16 residues. Germline CDR1 and CDR2: MNHEY and SVGAGI. The chain's CDR3 is CASSYSGSRGLYEQYF. DNA of the CDR3: TGTGCCAGCAGTTACTCTGGGTCCCGAGGGCTCTACGAGCAGTACTTC.

The chain recombines TRBV7-9 with TRBJ2-2, with a possible D match to TRBD2 (6 bases). Trimming shortened V by 5 bases and J by 2 bases, and 12 bases separated the two germline ends. This CDR3 spans 15 amino acids. Germline values: CDR1 SEHNR, CDR2 FQNEAQ (reference sequence). The CDR3 sequence: CASSVRDSNTGELFF. CDR3 DNA sequence: TGTGCCAGCAGCGTCAGGGACTCAAACACCGGGGAGCTGTTTTTT.

V and J are TRBV11-1 and TRBJ2-7; tentatively, D is TRBD1 (6 bases). There are 16 residues in the CDR3. With 3 bases removed from V and 5 bases from J, the gap between germline ends came to 20 bases. Germline CDR1 is SGHAT and CDR2 is FQDESV (reference sequence). The CDR3 loop is CASSLAPGAFLNEQYF. CDR3 in DNA: TGTGCCAGCAGCTTGGCCCCAGGGGCCTTCCTAAACGAGCAGTACTTC.

This clone appeared a single time. In DNA, the CDR3 is TGTGCCAGCAGCCTGGCAGGGGGTATTCGGGCTAACTATGGCTACACCTTC. Amino acids: CASSLAGGIRANYGYTF. The rearrangement links TRBV5-8 to TRBJ1-2; TRBD1 agrees at 7 bases. The CDR3 extends over 17 amino acids. Germline CDR1 reads SGHTS; CDR2 reads YDEGEE. The ends lost 4 bases at V and 0 bases at J; junction bases unmatched: 12.

This clone was recorded once. This chain links TRBV5-4 with TRBJ1-2; the match to TRBD1 covers 8 bases. CDR1 is SGHNT, CDR2 YYREEE, per germline (reference sequence). The CDR3 runs 16 residues. V shed 4 bases, J shed 2 bases, and the junction held 10 bases outside the gene matches. The CDR3, as DNA: TGTGCCAGCAGCGACGACAGGGGAGGTAGGAACTATGGCTACACCTTC. It translates to CASSDDRGGRNYGYTF.

The chain links TRBV7-2 to TRBJ2-1; 10 bases align to TRBD2. This CDR3 is 15 amino acids long. After removal of 3 bases from V and 7 bases from J, the junction contained 6 bases not matched to a gene. The germline V gene encodes CDR1 SGHTA and CDR2 FQGNSA. The CDR3 DNA is TGTGCCAGCAGCTTCAGCGGGGGGGCAGGGAATGAGCAGTTCTTC. Translated, it gives CASSFSGGAGNEQFF.

The rearrangement uses TRBV10-3 and TRBJ2-5; no clear D. The ends were cut back, 5 bases at V and 2 bases at J, with 6 bases in the middle. CDR3 size: 12 residues. Germline-derived CDR1 and CDR2 are ENHRY and SYGVKD. CDR3 protein: CAISYGQETQYF. For the CDR3, the DNA is TGTGCCATCAGTTACGGGCAAGAGACCCAGTACTTC.

The rearrangement joins TRBV11-2 to TRBJ2-5; 8 bases fit TRBD1. The ends lost 5 bases at V and 6 bases at J; junction bases unmatched: 5. There are 13 residues in the CDR3. CDR1 is SGHAT, CDR2 FQNNGV, per germline. The DNA of the CDR3 is TGTGCCAGCAGCGAGGACAGGGCCCAGACCCAGTACTTC. Translating it yields CASSEDRAQTQYF.

This chain connects TRBV9 to TRBJ1-6; perhaps TRBD1 as D (6 bases). V lost 3 bases and J lost 9, with 16 bases in between. This CDR3 is built from 15 residues. Germline CDR1 reads SGDLS; CDR2 reads YYNGEE. The CDR3 region is CASSAQGKSASPLHF. CDR3 DNA sequence: TGTGCCAGCAGCGCACAGGGAAAATCAGCTTCACCCCTCCACTTT.

The chain is built from TRBV13 and TRBJ1-6; no firm D call. The CDR3 is 17 amino acids. The germline V gene encodes CDR1 PRHDT and CDR2 FYEKMQ (reference sequence). V lost 5 bases, J lost 3 bases, and 17 bases lay in between. The CDR3 DNA sequence: TGTGCCAGCAGCCCACGCCTAGCGGGAGGCTATAATTCACCCCTCCACTTT. It codes for CASSPRLAGGYNSPLHF.

The chain recombines TRBV7-2 with TRBJ2-5, with a possible D match to TRBD2 (6 bases). CDR3 length: 13 amino acids. Trimming pared 2 bases from V and 5 bases from J, leaving 9 bases between. Germline assignment: CDR1 SGHTA and CDR2 FQGNSA. For the CDR3, the DNA is TGTGCCAGCAGCTTAACGGGGGAGGAGACCCAGTACTTC. Protein: CASSLTGEETQYF. Full variable domain (outside the CDR3, taken from reference TRBV7-2 and TRBJ2-5): GAGVSQSPSNKVTEKGKDVELRCDPISGHTALYWYRQSLGQGLEFLIYFQGNSAPDKSGLPSDRFSAERTGGSVSTLTIQRTQQEDSAVYLCASSLTGEETQYFGPGTRLLVL.